Below, 8 T cell receptor beta chains from the same sample are listed, as sequenced in a study of T cells in Graves' hyperthyroidism and ophthalmopathy. Amplified TCR beta CDR3 regions derived from RNA transcripts. The study used the HTBI primer set for a first-round RT-PCR of the TCR CDR3. TCRdb re-called the multiplex PCR reads with MiXCR, one entry per CDR3 protein. The sample contains hundreds of thousands of distinct CDR3 sequences, approximately 19% of which appear only once. Sequenced: blood. These receptors all stem from a young woman with Graves' hyperthyroidism.

This clonotype came up a few times. A much larger clone differs by one base, so this may be a read error. The chain joins TRBV5-1 to TRBJ1-1; TRBD1 might be the D (5 bases). CDR3 length: 14 amino acids. CDR1 and CDR2 (germline): SGHRS, YFSETQ. The CDR3 nucleotides are TGCGCCAGCAGCTGGGACGGGGCGAAAACTGAAGCTTGCTTT. Translation gives CASSWDGAKTEACF. The full variable domain, in which reference TRBV5-1 and TRBJ1-1 provide the parts outside the CDR3, is KAGVTQTPRYLIKTRGQQVTLSCSPISGHRSVSWYQQTPGQGLQFLFEYFSETQRNKGNFPGRFSGRQFSNSRSEMNVSTLELGDSALYLCASSWDGAKTEACFGQGTRLTVV.

This clonotype was observed many times. This rearrangement joins TRBV6-5 to TRBJ1-1; possibly TRBD1 for D (6 bases). Trimming removed 4 bases from V and 1 base from J, with 13 bases in between. The CDR3 is 15 residues long. CDR1 and CDR2 from the germline V gene are MNHEY and SVGAGI. CDR3 coding DNA: TGTGCCAGCAGTTTAAGGACAGCAACGAACACTGAAGCTTTCTTT. This codes for CASSLRTATNTEAFF.

In its sample, this clonotype was seen many times. The genes are TRBV6-5 and TRBJ1-2; no clear D. The CDR3 is 14 amino acids. V was clipped by 8 bases and J by 4 bases, with 17 bases between them. Germline lookup yields CDR1 MNHEY and CDR2 SVGAGI. CDR3 amino acids: CASQETTGFYGYTF. The CDR3 nucleotides are TGTGCCAGCCAAGAAACTACGGGTTTCTATGGCTACACCTTC.

This clonotype was counted at least ten times. The chain joins TRBV29-1 to TRBJ1-1; D possibly corresponds to TRBD1 (5 bases). Germline assignment: CDR1 SQVTM and CDR2 ANQGSEA. There are 15 residues in the CDR3. With 3 bases removed from V and 0 bases from J, the gap between germline ends came to 14 bases. The CDR3 region has the DNA TGCAGCGTTGATCCCCAGGGATTTCTGAACACTGAAGCTTTCTTT. It encodes CSVDPQGFLNTEAFF.

This clonotype appeared a few times. The chain carries TRBV6-2 or TRBV6-3 and TRBJ2-6, with D perhaps matching TRBD2 (5 bases). Germline loops: CDR1 MNHEY, CDR2 SVGEGT. V lost 2 bases to trimming and J lost 3 bases, with 11 bases between them. The CDR3 length is 16 residues. CDR3 region: CASSYVGDDGANVLTF. DNA of the CDR3: TGTGCCAGCAGTTACGTGGGAGATGATGGGGCCAACGTCCTGACTTTC.

The rearrangement uses TRBV10-3 and TRBJ2-4; D is tentatively TRBD1 or TRBD2 (5 bases each). CDR1 ENHRY and CDR2 SYGVKD come from the germline V gene. There are 16 residues in the CDR3. V gave up 0 bases and J gave up 9 bases, with 18 bases separating them. DNA for the CDR3: TGTGCCATCAGTGAGTCGTTATTGTTAGGGGACGGCATTCAGTACTTC. Amino acid sequence: CAISESLLLGDGIQYF.

This clonotype came up many times. The rearrangement uses TRBV11-2 and TRBJ2-7; D remains unclear. V dropped 5 bases and J dropped 0 bases, with 17 bases sitting between them. CDR3 length: 16 amino acids. Germline V gene sequence: CDR1 SGHAT, CDR2 FQNNGV. The CDR3 sequence is CASSPLRTRASYEQYF. The CDR3 DNA reads TGTGCCAGCAGCCCCCTTAGGACCCGTGCCTCCTACGAGCAGTACTTC.

This clonotype occurred many times. The rearrangement uses TRBV9 and TRBJ2-5, with 7 bases lining up with TRBD2. This CDR3 is 16 amino acids long. CDR1 is SGDLS, CDR2 YYNGEE, per germline. Trimming removed 0 bases from V and 1 base from J; junction bases left unmatched: 6. CDR3 amino acids: CASSVATGGLQETQYF. Here the CDR3 DNA reads TGTGCCAGCAGCGTAGCTACGGGGGGACTCCAAGAGACCCAGTACTTC.